Sequencing of this T cell receptor beta chain was carried out in a study of blood T cell repertoires in COVID-19. Study-wide background: Italy, Spain and the United States were the sources of the convalescent and acute COVID-19 samples. Nucleic acid was either cDNA or gDNA, and it came from T cells, B-cell-depleted T cells, or PBMCs.

In the original processing: Amplified reference gene primers provided the basis for estimating nucleated cell counts. The table came from immunoSEQ multiplex PCR; TCRdb's copy has only in-frame clones and leaves some out. V, J and clone size were drawn from that table, and D and trimming were deduced from the DNA. The repertoire has under 100,000 clones, approximately 82% of them found once; the top ten carry around 9.3%. This CDR3 has 15 amino acids. J lost 3 bases, V lost 4 bases, and 8 bases had no gene match. Germline-derived CDR1 and CDR2 are LGHDT and YNNKEL (reference sequence). The chain couples TRBV3-1 (or the pseudogene TRBV3-2) to TRBJ1-2, with TRBD1 matching 7 bases. The material sequenced was peripheral blood. This receptor was identified in a man between 60 and 75 years old with acute or convalescent COVID-19. Here the CDR3 reads CASSLRDRDHYGYTF. In nucleotides, the CDR3 is TGTGCCAGCAGCCTCCGGGACAGAGATCACTATGGCTACACCTTC.